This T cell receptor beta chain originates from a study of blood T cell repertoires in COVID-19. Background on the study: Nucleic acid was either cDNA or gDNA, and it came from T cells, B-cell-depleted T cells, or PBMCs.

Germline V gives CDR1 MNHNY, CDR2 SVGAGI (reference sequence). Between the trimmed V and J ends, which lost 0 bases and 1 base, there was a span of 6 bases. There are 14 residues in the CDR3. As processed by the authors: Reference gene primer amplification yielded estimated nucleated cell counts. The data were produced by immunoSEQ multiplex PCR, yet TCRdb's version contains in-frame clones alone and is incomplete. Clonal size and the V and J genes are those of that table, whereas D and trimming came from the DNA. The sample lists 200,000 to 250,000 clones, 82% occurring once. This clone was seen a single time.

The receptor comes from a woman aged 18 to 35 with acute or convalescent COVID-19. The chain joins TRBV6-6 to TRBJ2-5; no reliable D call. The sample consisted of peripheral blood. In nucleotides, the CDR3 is TGTGCCAGCAGTTACTCGAGCGCCCAAGAGACCCAGTACTTC. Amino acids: CASSYSSAQETQYF.